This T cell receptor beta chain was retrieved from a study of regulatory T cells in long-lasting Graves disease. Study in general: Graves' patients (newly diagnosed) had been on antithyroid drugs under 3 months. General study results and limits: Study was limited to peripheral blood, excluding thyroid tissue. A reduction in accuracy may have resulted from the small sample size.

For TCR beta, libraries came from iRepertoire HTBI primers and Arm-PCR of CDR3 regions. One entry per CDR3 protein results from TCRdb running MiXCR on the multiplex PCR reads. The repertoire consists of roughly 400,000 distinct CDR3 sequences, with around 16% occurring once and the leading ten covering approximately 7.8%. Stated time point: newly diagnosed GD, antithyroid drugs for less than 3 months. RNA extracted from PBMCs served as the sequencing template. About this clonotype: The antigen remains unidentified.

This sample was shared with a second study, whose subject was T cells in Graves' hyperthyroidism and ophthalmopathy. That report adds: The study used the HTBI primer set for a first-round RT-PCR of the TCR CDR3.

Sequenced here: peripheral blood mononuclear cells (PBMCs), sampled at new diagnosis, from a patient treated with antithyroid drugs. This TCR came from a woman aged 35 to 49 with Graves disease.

The CDR3 region is CASSLQFF. The CDR3 nucleotides are TGTGCCAGCAGCTTACAGTTCTTC. The chain has TRBV7-9 and TRBJ2-1; the D is unclear. CDR3 size: 8 residues. V shed 2 bases and J shed 13 bases, with 0 bases lying between them. Germline V gives CDR1 SEHNR, CDR2 FQNEAQ (reference sequence).